This T cell receptor beta chain was retrieved from a study of T cells in Graves' hyperthyroidism and ophthalmopathy. Study-wide background: Initial diagnosis, before any treatment, was when peripheral blood was collected. Findings and limits, study-wide: From stable hyperthyroidism, ophthalmopathy was separated by a 13 V-J model.

The CDR3 spans 15 residues. The junction had 9 bases not matched to a gene; V was cut back by 5 bases and J by 2 bases. Germline loops: CDR1 DFQATT, CDR2 SNEGSKA (reference sequence). This clonotype was seen repeatedly, ten times or more. Its antigen is as yet unknown. TCR beta CDR3 region amplification was performed from RNA transcripts. The HTBI primer set served for first-round RT-PCR of the TCR CDR3. TCRdb re-called the multiplex PCR reads with MiXCR, one entry per CDR3 protein. The sample has 300,000 or so distinct CDR3 sequences, roughly 15% seen once. This chain connects TRBV20-1 to TRBJ2-1; 7 positions match TRBD1. The specimen sequenced was blood. The sequence came from a man aged 25 to 40 with Graves' hyperthyroidism. CDR3 bases: TGCAGTGCTGGACAGGAACCCAACACCTACAATGAGCAGTTCTTC. Protein: CSAGQEPNTYNEQFF.